Presented here are 7 T cell receptor beta chains from one specimen sequenced in a study of blood T cells in healthy people across ages (dated by TCRdb to the mid-2010s). Library method: 5' RACE. The run used an Illumina HiSeq 2500. A second PCR of roughly 7 to 11 cycles was performed with a sample-barcoded 5' primer and a J-beta primer mix. TCRdb trimmed the raw reads at Q25, called clones with MiXCR and kept productive beta chains. Entries are consolidated by CDR3 protein sequence, retaining the most common genes and DNA. Across this sample there are 1,500,000 or so distinct CDR3 sequences, with about 42% seen only once. About 3.8% of the sample lies in the top ten. The sample consisted of blood. These receptors originate from a woman between 18 and 29 years old in good health.

This chain links TRBV18 with TRBJ2-7, with a weak D call TRBD2 (5 bases). This CDR3 contains 16 residues. Trimming cost V 2 bases and J 0 bases, with 14 bases left between them. Germline lookup yields CDR1 KGHSH and CDR2 LQKENI. The chain's CDR3 is CASSPGLAWVSYEQYF. CDR3 nucleotides: TGTGCCAGCTCACCAGGGCTAGCTTGGGTCTCCTACGAGCAGTACTTC.

This CDR3 is CASSQQGRYTEAFF. The CDR3, as DNA: TGCGCCAGCAGCCAGCAGGGGCGGTACACTGAAGCTTTCTTT. This chain connects TRBV4-3 to TRBJ1-1; TRBD1 is a possible D gene (6 bases). Trimming pared 3 bases from V and 3 bases from J, leaving 11 bases between. Germline lookup yields CDR1 LGHNA and CDR2 YSLEER. CDR3 size: 14 residues.

This clonotype has a handful of counts. V is TRBV11-2 and J is TRBJ2-7, with a tentative D call TRBD1 (6 bases). The germline CDR1 and CDR2 sequences are SGHAT and FQNNGV. The CDR3 extends over 14 amino acids. Trimming shortened V by 5 bases and J by 5 bases, and 16 bases separated the two germline ends. The CDR3 loop reads CASSRDRIVHEQYF. The DNA for the CDR3 is TGTGCCAGCAGCCGTGACAGGATAGTCCACGAGCAGTACTTC.

The rearrangement uses TRBV5-1 and TRBJ2-5; no firm D call. The CDR3 is made up of 16 amino acids. Trimming removed 4 bases from V and 2 bases from J, with 18 bases in between. CDR1 SGHRS and CDR2 YFSETQ come from the germline V gene. The CDR3 loop reads CASSRLGRADQETQYF. In DNA form, the CDR3 reads TGCGCCAGCAGCCGTTTAGGCCGGGCAGATCAAGAGACCCAGTACTTC.

This chain connects TRBV7-9 to TRBJ2-7; D perhaps matches TRBD2 (5 bases). This CDR3 has 13 amino acids. V was clipped by 5 bases and J by 4 bases, with 12 bases between them. Germline CDR1 reads SEHNR; CDR2 reads FQNEAQ (reference sequence). CDR3 loop: CASSGWTEYEQYF. For the CDR3, the DNA is TGTGCCAGCAGCGGATGGACTGAATACGAGCAGTACTTC.

The chain is built from TRBV5-1 and TRBJ1-2; 8 nucleotides align to TRBD1. The CDR3 loop spans 19 amino acids. The junction had 18 bases not matched to a gene; V was cut back by 4 bases and J by 1 base. Germline CDR1 SGHRS, CDR2 YFSETQ. The CDR3 nucleotides are TGCGCCAGCAGCGAACTACCCCGGGACAGGACAACGAGTAACTATGGCTACACCTTC. Translating it yields CASSELPRDRTTSNYGYTF.

The chain employs TRBV4-2 and TRBJ2-7; 10 bases match TRBD2. Trimming removed 1 base from V and 6 bases from J; junction bases left unmatched: 6. The CDR3 is made up of 15 amino acids. Germline V CDR1 and CDR2: LGHNA, YNFKEQ. CDR3 amino acids: CASSQALAGAGEQYF. The CDR3 nucleotides read TGTGCCAGCAGCCAAGCTCTAGCGGGAGCGGGCGAGCAGTACTTC.